This T cell receptor beta chain came from a study of T cell repertoires in cytomegalovirus infection. As for the study in general: Matching HLA type, along with CMV infection, was indicated by public TCR beta signatures.

Findings and caveats of the study: Accumulated public TCR beta family frequency recognized individuals carrying CMV together with the relevant HLA. CMV-specific HLA-C-restricted TCR beta clonotypes dominated the ex vivo response.

TCRdb itself ran the reads through MiXCR, one entry per CDR3 protein. The sample has just under 300,000 distinct CDR3 sequences; about a tenth are singletons. The CDR3 extends over 19 amino acids. Germline CDR1 SGHTA, CDR2 FQGNSA. V shed 2 bases and J shed 2 bases, with 23 bases lying between them. This clonotype was counted at least ten times. Its antigen remains unidentified. The receptor's source is a human donor in good health (CMV status not recorded). Some clones in this sample may be carry-over from other donors' samples. The rearrangement joins TRBV7-2 to TRBJ2-3; D call uncertain. Sequencing input: PBMCs. The CDR3 sequence is CASSLNSPRSFSFTDTQYF. The CDR3 region has the DNA TGTGCCAGCAGCTTAAACAGTCCCAGGAGTTTTTCATTCACAGATACGCAGTATTTT.